Shown below are 26 T cell receptor beta chains from a single sample sequenced in a study of T cell responses to AZD1222 COVID-19 vaccine. Profiling relied on immunoSEQ multiplex PCR, and the TCRdb table lists in-frame clones only, not all of them. Of over 100,000 clones in the sample, roughly 85% were seen once. This sample comprised peripheral blood, obtained 28 days after the second dose of the MenACWY control vaccine. Every receptor here comes from an adult who received the MenACWY meningococcal vaccine as a control.

The table lists this clone with a count of one. The chain joins TRBV12-3 or TRBV12-4 to TRBJ1-4; D is ambiguous. V was clipped by 2 bases and J by 8 bases, with 9 bases between them. The CDR3 spans 13 residues. In DNA form, the CDR3 reads TGTGCCAGCAGTTTATTACAGTGGGAAAAACTGTTTTTT. Translation gives CASSLLQWEKLFF.

The V call is TRBV5-4, the J call TRBJ2-7; D not certain. The CDR3 covers 13 residues. Germline lookup yields CDR1 SGHNT and CDR2 YYREEE (reference sequence). Trimming stripped 2 bases from V and 3 bases from J, with 9 bases between. CDR3 region: CASSFDRVYEQYF. The CDR3 DNA follows: TGTGCCAGCAGCTTCGACCGAGTCTACGAGCAGTACTTC.

The genes are TRBV9 and TRBJ1-6; TRBD1 might be the D (6 bases). This CDR3 has 17 residues. The V end was cut by 3 bases, the J end by 0 bases, with 13 bases between. Germline V gene data show CDR1 as SGDLS and CDR2 as YYNGEE. The CDR3 loop reads CASSDPTGSSYNSPLHF. Here the CDR3 DNA reads TGTGCCAGCAGCGATCCTACAGGGAGCTCCTATAATTCACCCCTCCACTTT.

The chain recombines TRBV6-5 with TRBJ2-1; D remains unclear. CDR1 and CDR2 from the germline V gene are MNHEY and SVGAGI. With 4 bases removed from V and 6 bases from J, the gap between germline ends came to 10 bases. The CDR3 runs to 13 residues. CDR3 nucleotides: TGTGCCAGCAGTTCCCTAGGTTTCAATGAGCAGTTCTTC. This gives the protein CASSSLGFNEQFF.

The J gene is TRBJ2-1, the V gene TRBV14; D is possibly TRBD1 (6 bases). V gave up 4 bases and J gave up 6 bases, with 13 bases separating them. The CDR3 has 14 residues. CDR1 SGHDN and CDR2 FVKESK come from the germline V gene. CDR3: CASSPRDNGNEQFF. The DNA for the CDR3 is TGTGCCAGCAGCCCCCGGGACAACGGCAATGAGCAGTTCTTC.

The chain employs TRBV11-3 and TRBJ1-1; 7 bases align to TRBD1. The ends lost 5 bases at V and 4 bases at J; junction bases unmatched: 10. CDR1 is SGHNT, CDR2 YENEEA, per germline. The CDR3 has 15 residues. This CDR3 reads CASSASQGEGTEAFF. CDR3 nucleotide sequence: TGTGCCAGCAGCGCGAGCCAGGGGGAAGGCACTGAAGCTTTCTTT.

V gene TRBV11-3 combines with J gene TRBJ2-7, with D possibly matching TRBD1 (6 bases). The CDR3 length is 16 residues. Germline V gene lookup returns CDR1 SGHNT and CDR2 YENEEA. V was trimmed by 2 bases and J by 4 bases, leaving 18 bases between them. CDR3: CASSLPLRQVGYEQYF. As DNA, the CDR3 is TGTGCCAGCAGCTTACCCCTCCGACAGGTTGGATACGAGCAGTACTTC.

This clone occurred once. The V and J genes are TRBV21-1 and TRBJ1-5. TRBV21-1 is reported as a pseudogene. CDR3 length equals 14 residues. DNA for the CDR3: TGTGCCAGCAGTTACGACGGGGTAGGGCCGCCCCAGCATTTT. Its translation: CASSYDGVGPPQHF.

The chain recombines TRBV7-2 with TRBJ2-1; 14 positions match TRBD2. Per germline, CDR1 SGHTA and CDR2 FQGNSA. The CDR3 sequence is 17 residues long. The V gene end was trimmed by 5 bases and the J gene end by 7 bases; junction bases not matched to a gene: 10. The chain's CDR3 is CASSTRGLAGGENEQFF. The DNA of the CDR3 is TGTGCCAGCAGCACTAGAGGACTAGCGGGAGGCGAGAATGAGCAGTTCTTC.

This clone was detected a few times. The V gene is TRBV15, the J gene TRBJ1-2, with 10 bases fitting TRBD1. Losses at the gene ends were 1 base for V and 2 bases for J; bases not matched to a gene: 4. The CDR3 is 16 amino acids. The germline CDR1 and CDR2 sequences are LNHNV and YYDKDF (reference sequence). CDR3 sequence (DNA): TGTGCCACCAGCAGAGGGGACAGGGGCTCCAACTATGGCTACACCTTC. Its protein product is CATSRGDRGSNYGYTF.

The chain couples TRBV9 to TRBJ1-1, with 9 bases lining up with TRBD1. The CDR3 sequence is 15 residues long. Trimming at V came to 2 bases and at J to 2 bases, leaving 4 bases not matched to a gene. Per the germline V gene, CDR1 is SGDLS and CDR2 is YYNGEE. CDR3 region: CASSVTGGVNTEAFF. CDR3 in DNA: TGTGCCAGCAGCGTTACAGGGGGCGTAAACACTGAAGCTTTCTTT.

The chain joins TRBV4-3 to TRBJ2-1; weak D call: TRBD1 (7 bases). Trimming stripped 7 bases from V and 10 bases from J, with 11 bases between. The CDR3 totals 11 residues. Germline assignment: CDR1 LGHNA and CDR2 YSLEER. In DNA form, the CDR3 reads TGCGCCAGCAAGGGGGCGGGAGAGCAGTTCTTC. Translating gives CASKGAGEQFF.

The V and J genes are TRBV27 and TRBJ2-3; D not resolved. CDR1 MNHEY and CDR2 SMNVEV come from the germline V gene (reference sequence). The CDR3 length is 16 residues. The V gene lost 2 bases and the J gene lost 0 bases, with 12 bases spanning the gap. This CDR3 is CASSLTLARSTDTQYF. The CDR3 DNA is TGTGCCAGCAGTTTAACCCTGGCGAGGAGCACAGATACGCAGTATTTT.

The CDR3, as DNA: TGCGCCAGCAGCTATCCGGGGGCAACTAATGAAAAACTGTTTTTT. As protein: CASSYPGATNEKLFF. The V and J genes are TRBV4-1 and TRBJ1-4; maybe TRBD1 (5 bases). Germline V gene data show CDR1 as MGHRA and CDR2 as YSYEKL. Deletions cut 5 bases from V and 0 bases from J, with 10 bases between. The CDR3 extends over 15 amino acids.

The chain combines TRBV14 with TRBJ2-7; D tentatively fits TRBD1 or TRBD2 (6 bases each). The ends were cut back, 4 bases at V and 0 bases at J, with 16 bases in the middle. The CDR3 consists of 16 residues. The germline CDR1 and CDR2 sequences are SGHDN and FVKESK. For the CDR3, the DNA is TGTGCCAGCAGCCCCCAGGGGACTTCGAGCTCCTACGAGCAGTACTTC. It encodes CASSPQGTSSSYEQYF.

The chain carries TRBV11-3 and TRBJ2-7, with D perhaps TRBD1 (6 bases). Trimming cost V 1 base and J 0 bases, with 10 bases left between them. Germline CDR1 SGHNT, CDR2 YENEEA. This CDR3 contains 15 residues. Written as DNA, the CDR3 is TGTGCCAGCAGCTTAGGGGGGACAATCTCCTACGAGCAGTACTTC. Its protein is CASSLGGTISYEQYF. Variable domain in full (rest from reference TRBV11-3 and TRBJ2-7): EAGVVQSPRYKIIEKKQPVAFWCNPISGHNTLYWYLQNLGQGPELLIRYENEEAVDDSQLPKDRFSAERLKGVDSTLKIQPAELGDSAVYLCASSLGGTISYEQYFGPGTRLTVT.

The chain recombines TRBV6-2 or TRBV6-3 with TRBJ2-7, with 12 bases that match TRBD2. The germline V gene encodes CDR1 MNHEY and CDR2 SVGEGT. V lost 2 bases to trimming and J lost 3 bases; unmatched junction nucleotides: 5. The CDR3 runs 16 residues. CDR3 DNA: TGTGCCAGCAGTTACCGACTAGCGGGGGCCCGCTACGAGCAGTACGTC. It specifies CASSYRLAGARYEQYV.

The rearrangement joins TRBV11-3 to TRBJ2-7, with 7 bases lining up with TRBD2. This CDR3 spans 17 amino acids. Germline values: CDR1 SGHNT, CDR2 YENEEA. Losses at the gene ends were 1 base for V and 3 bases for J; bases not matched to a gene: 12. The CDR3 coding sequence is TGTGCCAGCAGCTTAGGGAGCGGGACTCCTAACGTCTACGAGCAGTACTTC. Encoded protein: CASSLGSGTPNVYEQYF.

The CDR3 coding sequence is TGTGCCATCAGTGAGGCCGGGGGGGACAGAGAAGCTTTCTTT. Its translation is CAISEAGGDREAFF. The chain carries TRBV10-3 and TRBJ1-1, with 7 bases matching TRBD1. The CDR3 is made up of 14 amino acids. Trimming cost V 2 bases and J 8 bases; bases outside gene matches: 8. CDR1 is ENHRY, CDR2 SYGVKD, per germline.

This clone was found once. The chain has TRBV28 and TRBJ1-6; TRBD1 aligns across 9 bases. The CDR3 loop spans 15 amino acids. The germline V gene encodes CDR1 MDHEN and CDR2 SYDVKM. V gave up 7 bases and J gave up 5 bases; unmatched junction bases: 6. The CDR3 nucleotides are TGTGCCAGCAATGATTGGACAGGGGATAATTCACCCCTCCACTTT. Translation: CASNDWTGDNSPLHF.

V usage is TRBV10-1 and J usage is TRBJ1-1; D is perhaps TRBD1 (5 bases). Germline values: CDR1 WNHNN, CDR2 SYGVQD (reference sequence). CDR3 length equals 11 residues. V lost 2 bases, J lost 11 bases, and 9 bases lay in between. CDR3 protein: CASSEAGRAFF. The CDR3 DNA follows: TGCGCCAGCAGTGAGGCAGGGAGGGCTTTCTTT.

This sequence joins TRBV18 and TRBJ1-5; TRBD1 matches at 8 bases. This CDR3 has 19 residues. V lost 3 bases to trimming and J lost 7 bases; unmatched junction nucleotides: 20. CDR1 KGHSH and CDR2 LQKENI come from the germline V gene. The CDR3 region has the DNA TGTGCCAGCTCACCTGCCGTAAGAACACGGACAGGGAGTTTCCAGCCCCAGCATTTT. This sequence encodes CASSPAVRTRTGSFQPQHF.

V and J are TRBV18 and TRBJ2-3, with TRBD1 matching 9 bases. CDR1 and CDR2 from the germline V gene are KGHSH and LQKENI. The V gene end was trimmed by 3 bases and the J gene end by 4 bases; junction bases not matched to a gene: 5. This CDR3 has 15 residues. CDR3 amino acids: CASSPPGQGADTQYF. Here the CDR3 DNA reads TGTGCCAGCTCACCGCCGGGACAGGGAGCAGATACGCAGTATTTT.

The DNA for the CDR3 is TGTGCCAGCAGCTGGGGGACAGGGGGTGGCTACACCTTC. It yields the protein CASSWGTGGGYTF. The rearrangement joins TRBV28 to TRBJ1-2; TRBD1 agrees at 11 bases. The CDR3 sequence is 13 residues long. CDR1 and CDR2 from the germline V gene are MDHEN and SYDVKM. V shed 6 bases, J shed 7 bases, and the junction held 4 bases outside the gene matches.

The chain carries TRBV10-3 and TRBJ1-2; possibly TRBD1 for D (5 bases). V was pared by 0 bases and J by 7 bases, with 15 bases between. Per the germline V gene, CDR1 is ENHRY and CDR2 is SYGVKD. The CDR3 runs to 15 residues. CDR3 nucleotides: TGTGCCATCAGTGAGTCTCAAGGCAGGGAAGGTGGCTACACCTTC. This sequence encodes CAISESQGREGGYTF.

V and J are TRBV6-5 and TRBJ1-6; 7 bases match TRBD1. Germline CDR1 MNHEY, CDR2 SVGAGI. The CDR3 totals 13 residues. The J segment lost 10 bases and the V segment lost 7 bases, leaving 7 bases of the junction unmatched. The DNA for the CDR3 is TGTGCCAGCAACCGACAGGGAAACTCACCCCTCCACTTT. Translated, it gives CASNRQGNSPLHF.